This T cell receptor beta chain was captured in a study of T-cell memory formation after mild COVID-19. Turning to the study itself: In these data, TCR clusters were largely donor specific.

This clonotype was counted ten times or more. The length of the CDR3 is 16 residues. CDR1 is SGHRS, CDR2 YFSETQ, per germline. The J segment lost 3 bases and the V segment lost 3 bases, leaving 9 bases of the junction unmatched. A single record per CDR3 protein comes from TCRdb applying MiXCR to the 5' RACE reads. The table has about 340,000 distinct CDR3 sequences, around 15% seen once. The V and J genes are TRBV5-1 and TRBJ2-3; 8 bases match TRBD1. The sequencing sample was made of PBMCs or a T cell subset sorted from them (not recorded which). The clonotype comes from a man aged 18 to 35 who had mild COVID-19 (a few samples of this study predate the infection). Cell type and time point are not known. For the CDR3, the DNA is TGCGCCAGCAGCTCTGGAGATACAGGGGGGACAGATACGCAGTATTTT. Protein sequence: CASSSGDTGGTDTQYF.